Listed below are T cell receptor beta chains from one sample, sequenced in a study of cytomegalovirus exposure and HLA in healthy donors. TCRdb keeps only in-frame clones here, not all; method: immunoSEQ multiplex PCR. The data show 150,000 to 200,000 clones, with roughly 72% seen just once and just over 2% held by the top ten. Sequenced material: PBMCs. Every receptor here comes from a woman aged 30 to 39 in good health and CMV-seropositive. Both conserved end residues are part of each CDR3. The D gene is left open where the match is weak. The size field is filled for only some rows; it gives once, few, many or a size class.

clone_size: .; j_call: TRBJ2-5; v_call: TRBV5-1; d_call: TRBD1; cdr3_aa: CASSLEGRGLFGETQYF; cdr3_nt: TGCGCCAGCAGCTTGGAGGGCAGGGGGCTTTTTGGAGAGACCCAGTACTTC
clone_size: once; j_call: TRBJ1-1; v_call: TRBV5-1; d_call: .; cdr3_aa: CASSFTTDTEAFF; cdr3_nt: TGCGCCAGCAGCTTCACGACAGACACTGAAGCTTTCTTT
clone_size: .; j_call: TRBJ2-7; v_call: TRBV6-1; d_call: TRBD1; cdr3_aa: CASRRDSSYEQYF; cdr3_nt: TGTGCCAGCAGAAGGGACAGCTCCTACGAGCAGTACTTC
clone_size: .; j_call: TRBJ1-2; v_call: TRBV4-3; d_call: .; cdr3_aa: CASSQAAGRNYGYTF; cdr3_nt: TGCGCCAGCAGCCAAGCGGCAGGAAGAAACTATGGCTACACCTTC
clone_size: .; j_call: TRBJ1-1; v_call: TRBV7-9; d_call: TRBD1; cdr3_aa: CASSSGQGDTEAFF; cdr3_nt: TGTGCCAGCAGCTCAGGACAGGGAGACACTGAAGCTTTCTTT
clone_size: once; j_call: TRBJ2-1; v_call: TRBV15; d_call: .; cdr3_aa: CATRRPGLLYNEQFF; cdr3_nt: TGTGCCACCCGCCGCCCGGGACTTCTATACAATGAGCAGTTCTTC
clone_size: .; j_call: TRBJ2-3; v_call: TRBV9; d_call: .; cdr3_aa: CASSKEGVTDTQYF; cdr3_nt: TGTGCCAGCAGCAAGGAGGGCGTCACAGATACGCAGTATTTT
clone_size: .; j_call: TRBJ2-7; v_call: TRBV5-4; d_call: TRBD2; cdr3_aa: CASSWGLAGEQYF; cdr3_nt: TGTGCCAGCAGCTGGGGACTAGCGGGGGAGCAGTACTTC
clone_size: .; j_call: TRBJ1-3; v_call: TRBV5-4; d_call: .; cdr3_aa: CASSLDRFSGNTIYF; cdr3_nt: TGTGCCAGCAGCTTGGACAGGTTCTCTGGAAACACCATATATTTT
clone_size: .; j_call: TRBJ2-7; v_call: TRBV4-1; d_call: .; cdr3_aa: CASSQVRTYEQYF; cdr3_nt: TGCGCCAGCAGCCAAGTGAGGACCTACGAGCAGTACTTC
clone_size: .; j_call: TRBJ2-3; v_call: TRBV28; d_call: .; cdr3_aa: CASSLRRQGSDTQYF; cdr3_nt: TGTGCCAGCAGTTTACGGCGGCAGGGTTCAGATACGCAGTATTTT
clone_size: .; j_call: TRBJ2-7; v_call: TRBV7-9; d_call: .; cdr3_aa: CASSLGGEGDFSYEQYF; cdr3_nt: TGTGCCAGCAGCCTAGGGGGAGAAGGGGACTTCTCCTACGAGCAGTACTTC
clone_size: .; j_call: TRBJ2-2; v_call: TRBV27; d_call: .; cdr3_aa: CASSFANTGELFF; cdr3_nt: TGTGCCAGCAGTTTCGCGAACACCGGGGAGCTGTTTTTT
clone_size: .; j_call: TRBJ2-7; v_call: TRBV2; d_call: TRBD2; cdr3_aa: CASTWTSGRDLTYEQYF; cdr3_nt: TGTGCCAGCACCTGGACTAGCGGGAGGGATCTCACCTACGAGCAGTACTTC
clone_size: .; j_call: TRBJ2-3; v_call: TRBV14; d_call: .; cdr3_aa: CASSQKHYTDTQYF; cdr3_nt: TGTGCCAGCAGCCAAAAACACTACACAGATACGCAGTATTTT
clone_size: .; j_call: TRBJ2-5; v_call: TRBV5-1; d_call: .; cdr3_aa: CASSFGGLETQYF; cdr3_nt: TGCGCCAGCAGCTTTGGGGGCTTGGAGACCCAGTACTTC
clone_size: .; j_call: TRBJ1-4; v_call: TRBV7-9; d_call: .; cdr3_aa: CASSTQGTNEKLFF; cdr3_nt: TGTGCCAGCAGCACCCAGGGAACTAATGAAAAACTGTTTTTT
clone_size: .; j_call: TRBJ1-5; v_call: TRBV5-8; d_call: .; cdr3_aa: CASRPRVGSNQPQHF; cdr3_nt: TGTGCCAGCAGACCCAGGGTTGGGAGCAATCAGCCCCAGCATTTT
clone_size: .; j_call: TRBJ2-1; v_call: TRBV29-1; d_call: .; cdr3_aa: CSTDSGDGNNEQFF; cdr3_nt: TGCAGCACCGATAGCGGAGATGGGAACAATGAGCAGTTCTTC
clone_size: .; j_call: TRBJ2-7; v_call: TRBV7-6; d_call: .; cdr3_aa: CASSLGETNYEQYF; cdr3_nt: TGTGCCAGCAGCTTAGGGGAGACCAACTACGAGCAGTACTTC
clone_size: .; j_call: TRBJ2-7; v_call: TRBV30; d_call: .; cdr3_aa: CAWSTISYEQYF; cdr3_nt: TGTGCCTGGAGTACAATCTCCTACGAGCAGTACTTC
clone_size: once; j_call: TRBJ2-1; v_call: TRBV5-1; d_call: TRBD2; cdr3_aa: CASSFPRGAYNEQFF; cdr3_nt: TGCGCCAGCAGCTTCCCGCGGGGGGCCTACAATGAGCAGTTCTTC
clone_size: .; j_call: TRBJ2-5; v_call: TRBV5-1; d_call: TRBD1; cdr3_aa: CASSLWTGGKETQYF; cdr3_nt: TGCGCCAGCAGCTTGTGGACAGGGGGTAAAGAGACCCAGTACTTC
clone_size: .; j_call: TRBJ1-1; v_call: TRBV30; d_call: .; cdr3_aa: CAWKGGPMNTEAFF; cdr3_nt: TGTGCCTGGAAAGGAGGCCCTATGAACACTGAAGCTTTCTTT
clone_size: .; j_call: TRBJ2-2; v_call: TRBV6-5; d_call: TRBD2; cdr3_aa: CASSLVAGGLGELFF; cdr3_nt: TGTGCCAGCAGTTTGGTAGCGGGGGGGCTCGGGGAGCTGTTTTTT
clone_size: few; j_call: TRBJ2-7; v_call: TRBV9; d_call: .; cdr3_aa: CASSVSADGLYYEQYF; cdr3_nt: TGTGCCAGCAGCGTAAGCGCTGACGGATTATACTACGAGCAGTACTTC
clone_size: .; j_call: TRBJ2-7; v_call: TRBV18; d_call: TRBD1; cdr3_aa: CASSPLSTGPDHEQYF; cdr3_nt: TGTGCCAGCTCACCACTATCGACAGGGCCGGACCACGAGCAGTACTTC
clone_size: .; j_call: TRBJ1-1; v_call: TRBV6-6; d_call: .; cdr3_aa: CASSPQANTEAFF; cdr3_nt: TGTGCCAGCAGCCCTCAGGCGAACACTGAAGCTTTCTTT